Included here is one TCR beta chain sequence, with context. Antigen unknown. The entry originates in a study of post-analysis software for immune sequencing data. Unique molecular identifiers had been added to the TCR beta cDNA libraries. TCRdb processed the PCR reads anew with MiXCR; each CDR3 protein has one entry. Of fewer than 850,000 distinct CDR3 sequences in the sample, just over 45% were seen once. Study-level results: The study found significantly lower normalized Chao1 diversity in multiple sclerosis patients than in controls. Patients had higher frequencies than controls of about 5 TRBV segments, including TRBV5-6, TRBV5-1 and TRBV20-1.

This CDR3 spans 15 amino acids. V was clipped by 6 bases and J by 3 bases; unmatched bases: 8. CDR1 and CDR2 from the germline V gene are DFQATT and SNEGSKA (reference sequence). This sequence joins TRBV20-1 and TRBJ2-1; 10 bases align to TRBD2. The clonotype was recovered from a girl aged 10 to 17 with multiple sclerosis. Sequenced: blood. CDR3 region: CSAEPSGSVYNEQFF. The CDR3, as DNA: TGCAGTGCAGAACCTAGCGGGAGCGTCTACAATGAGCAGTTCTTC.